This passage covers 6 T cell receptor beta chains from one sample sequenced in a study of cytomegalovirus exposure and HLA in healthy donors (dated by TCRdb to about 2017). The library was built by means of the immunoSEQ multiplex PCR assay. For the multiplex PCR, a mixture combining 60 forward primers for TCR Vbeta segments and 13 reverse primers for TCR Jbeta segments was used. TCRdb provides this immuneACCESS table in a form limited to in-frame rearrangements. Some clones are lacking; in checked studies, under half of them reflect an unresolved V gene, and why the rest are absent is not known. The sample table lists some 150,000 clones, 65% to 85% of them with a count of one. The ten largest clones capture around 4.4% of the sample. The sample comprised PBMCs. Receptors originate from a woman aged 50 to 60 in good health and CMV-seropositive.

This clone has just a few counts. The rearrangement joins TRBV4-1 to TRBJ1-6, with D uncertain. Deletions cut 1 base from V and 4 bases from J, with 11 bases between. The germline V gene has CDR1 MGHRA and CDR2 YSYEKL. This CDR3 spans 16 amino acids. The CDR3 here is CASSQVAWPYNSPLHF. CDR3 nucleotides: TGCGCCAGCAGCCAAGTGGCATGGCCTTATAATTCACCCCTCCACTTT.

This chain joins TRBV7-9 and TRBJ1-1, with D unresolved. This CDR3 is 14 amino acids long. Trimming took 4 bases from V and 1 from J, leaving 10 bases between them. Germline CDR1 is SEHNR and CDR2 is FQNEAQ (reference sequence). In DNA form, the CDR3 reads TGTGCCAGCAGCTCCTTGGGAGCGAACACTGAAGCTTTCTTT. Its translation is CASSSLGANTEAFF. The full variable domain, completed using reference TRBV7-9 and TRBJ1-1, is DTGVSQNPRHKITKRGQNVTFRCDPISEHNRLYWYRQTLGQGPEFLTYFQNEAQLEKSRLLSDRFSAERPKGSFSTLEIQRTEQGDSAMYLCASSSLGANTEAFFGQGTRLTVV.

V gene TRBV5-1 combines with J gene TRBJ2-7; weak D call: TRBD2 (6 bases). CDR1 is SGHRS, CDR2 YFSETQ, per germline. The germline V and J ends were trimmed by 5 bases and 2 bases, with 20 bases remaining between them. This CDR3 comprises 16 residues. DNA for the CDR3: TGCGCCAGCAGTCTGCTCGGGGGAGGCCCTACCTACGAGCAGTACTTC. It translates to CASSLLGGGPTYEQYF.

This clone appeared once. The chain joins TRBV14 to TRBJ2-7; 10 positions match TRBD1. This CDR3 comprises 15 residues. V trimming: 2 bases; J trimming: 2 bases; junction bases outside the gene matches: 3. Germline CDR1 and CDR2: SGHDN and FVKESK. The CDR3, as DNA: TGTGCCAGCAGCCAAAGGACAGGGGGACCCTACGAGCAGTACTTC. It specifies CASSQRTGGPYEQYF.

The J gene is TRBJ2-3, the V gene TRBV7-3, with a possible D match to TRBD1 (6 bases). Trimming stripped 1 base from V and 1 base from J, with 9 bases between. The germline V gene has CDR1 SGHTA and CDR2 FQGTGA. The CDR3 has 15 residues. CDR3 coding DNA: TGTGCCAGCAGCTTAAAGGCAGGGGGCACAGATACGCAGTATTTT. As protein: CASSLKAGGTDTQYF.

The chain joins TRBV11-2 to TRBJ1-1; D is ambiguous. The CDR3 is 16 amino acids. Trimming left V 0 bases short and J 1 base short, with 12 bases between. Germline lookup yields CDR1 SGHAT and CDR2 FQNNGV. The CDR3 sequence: CASSLEFGSRNTEAFF. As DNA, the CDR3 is TGTGCCAGCAGCTTAGAATTCGGGTCTAGGAACACTGAAGCTTTCTTT.